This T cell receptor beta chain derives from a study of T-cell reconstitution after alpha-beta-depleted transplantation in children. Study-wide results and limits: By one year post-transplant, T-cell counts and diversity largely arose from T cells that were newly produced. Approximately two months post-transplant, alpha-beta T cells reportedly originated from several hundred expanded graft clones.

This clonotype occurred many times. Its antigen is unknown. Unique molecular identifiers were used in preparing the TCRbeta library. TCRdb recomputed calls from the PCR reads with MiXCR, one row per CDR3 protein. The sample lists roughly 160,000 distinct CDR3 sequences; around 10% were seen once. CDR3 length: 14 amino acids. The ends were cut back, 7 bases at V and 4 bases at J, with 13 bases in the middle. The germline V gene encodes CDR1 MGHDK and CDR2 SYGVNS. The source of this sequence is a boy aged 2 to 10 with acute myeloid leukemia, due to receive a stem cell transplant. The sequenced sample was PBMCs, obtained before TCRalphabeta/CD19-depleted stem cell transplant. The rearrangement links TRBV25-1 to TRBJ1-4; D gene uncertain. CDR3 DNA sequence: TGTGCCAGCAACGACGGAGGTTATAATGAAAAACTGTTTTTT. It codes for CASNDGGYNEKLFF.